Here is one TCR beta chain with its context. Assay: immunoSEQ multiplex PCR; the TCRdb copy retains only in-frame clones and omits some. The sample records tens of thousands of clones, over 85% being singletons. These data are taken from a study of cytomegalovirus exposure and HLA in healthy donors. The germline gives CDR1 MDHEN, CDR2 SYDVKM. V was clipped by 6 bases and J by 8 bases; unmatched bases: 12. The CDR3 extends over 15 amino acids. The sample consisted of PBMCs. The chain employs TRBV28 and TRBJ2-1; 8 positions match TRBD2. The sequence derives from a woman aged 18-29 years in good health and CMV-seropositive. This CDR3 is CASSPGGGLTYEQFF. CDR3 nucleotides: TGTGCCAGCAGCCCGGGCGGGGGGTTAACTTATGAGCAGTTCTTC.